Sequencing of this T cell receptor beta chain was carried out in a study of cytomegalovirus exposure and HLA in healthy donors. General observations from the study: A later analysis reportedly found fewer N-insertions in an Asian-associated ancestry cluster than the roughly 730-donor mean.

As regards this clone: Its target is unknown.

The CDR3 is made up of 14 amino acids. J gave up 5 bases and V 4 bases, and 2 bases lay outside the gene matches. Germline values: CDR1 MNHEY, CDR2 SMNVEV (reference sequence). Amplification used 60 Vbeta primers and 13 Jbeta primers. The protocol was immunoSEQ multiplex PCR, while the TCRdb copy is restricted to in-frame clones and leaves out a portion. The data show approximately 220,000 clones, around 80% seen once. Sample: PBMCs. The source is a man aged 35 to 55 in good health and CMV-seronegative. The genes are TRBV27 and TRBJ2-7; 13 bases match TRBD2. CDR3 residues: CASSWTSGSNEQYF. CDR3 nucleotides: TGTGCCAGCAGTTGGACTAGCGGGAGCAACGAGCAGTACTTC.